The 15 T cell receptor beta chains below all came from one sample that was sequenced in a study of T cells in Graves' hyperthyroidism and ophthalmopathy. Regions amplified from RNA transcripts were the TCR beta CDR3 regions. Researchers ran a first-round RT-PCR on the TCR CDR3 using the HTBI primer set. TCRdb re-called the multiplex PCR reads with MiXCR, one entry per CDR3 protein. This table has approximately 590,000 distinct CDR3 sequences, approximately 44% appearing once. The material sequenced was peripheral blood or thyroid tissue (not recorded which). These receptors originate from a young woman with Graves' hyperthyroidism.

The chain recombines TRBV29-1 with TRBJ1-2; D remains unclear. The CDR3 covers 11 residues. Trimming removed 7 bases at V and 4 bases at J, with 10 bases between. Per germline, CDR1 SQVTM and CDR2 ANQGSEA. CDR3 coding DNA: TGCAGCGCCTGGACCCTCTATGGCTACACCTTC. It encodes CSAWTLYGYTF.

At least ten counts were recorded for this clonotype. The chain joins TRBV29-1 to TRBJ2-2, with D possibly TRBD1 on 6 matching bases. V lost 4 bases and J 3 bases, leaving 12 bases between the germline ends. The CDR3 spans 14 residues. CDR1 is SQVTM and CDR2 is ANQGSEA in the germline V gene. CDR3 loop: CSVAGPGDTGELFF. As DNA, the CDR3 is TGCAGCGTTGCTGGGCCAGGGGACACCGGGGAGCTGTTTTTT.

About this clonotype itself: Given a much more abundant clone one base away, this may be a read error. The J gene is TRBJ2-5, the V gene TRBV2, with 7 nucleotides matching TRBD2. The germline V gene has CDR1 SNHLY and CDR2 FYNNEI. The CDR3 consists of 15 residues. CDR3 nucleotides: TGTGCCGGCAGTCCCCCCATGGGAGGGATGGAGACCCAGTACTTC. Translation gives CAGSPPMGGMETQYF.

A word on this clonotype: One junction end disagrees with the germline gene, perhaps due to a read error. This chain's CDR3 is CASSTGQREETQYF. The CDR3 DNA is TGTGCCAGCAGCACCGGACAACGAGAGGAGACCCAATACTTC. The chain recombines TRBV7-8 with TRBJ2-5; D possibly corresponds to TRBD1 (5 bases). Germline loops: CDR1 SGHVS, CDR2 FQNEAQ. This CDR3 is 14 amino acids long. Looking up the rest from reference TRBV7-8 and TRBJ2-5 gives the full variable domain: GAGVSQSPRYKVAKRGQDVALRCDPISGHVSLFWYQQALGQGPEFLTYFQNEAQLDKSGLPSDRFFAERPEGSVSTLKIQRTQQEDSAVYLCASSTGQREETQYFGPGTRLLVL.

This sequence joins TRBV15 and TRBJ2-6; D perhaps matches TRBD1 (6 bases). With 5 bases removed from V and 2 bases from J, the gap between germline ends came to 10 bases. Germline V gene data show CDR1 as LNHNV and CDR2 as YYDKDF (reference sequence). This CDR3 spans 15 amino acids. The chain's CDR3 is CATSPRGPGANVLTF. CDR3 in DNA: TGTGCCACCAGCCCCAGGGGCCCTGGGGCCAACGTCCTGACTTTC.

This rearrangement joins TRBV7-9 to TRBJ2-5, with TRBD1 matching over 7 bases. CDR1 is SEHNR and CDR2 is FQNEAQ in the germline V gene (reference sequence). V was clipped by 4 bases and J by 2 bases; unmatched bases: 16. The CDR3 totals 18 residues. The CDR3 bases are TGTGCCAGCAGCTATAATAAATATCGGACAGGAGCTCAAGAGACCCAGTACTTC. It translates to CASSYNKYRTGAQETQYF.

The chain couples TRBV10-3 to TRBJ2-3; 14 bases agree with TRBD2. The CDR3 consists of 14 residues. CDR1 is ENHRY and CDR2 is SYGVKD in the germline V gene. The trim removed 7 bases at V and 4 bases at J, leaving 1 base unmatched. CDR3 sequence (DNA): TGTGCCATCACGGGACTAGCGGGAGCAGATACGCAGTATTTT. As protein: CAITGLAGADTQYF.

The chain has TRBV15 and TRBJ1-2; D not resolved. Between the trimmed V and J ends, which lost 11 bases and 8 bases, there was a span of 18 bases. Looked up from germline, CDR1 is LNHNV and CDR2 is YYDKDF (reference sequence). This CDR3 comprises 12 residues. The CDR3 loop reads CAWRFEARGYTF. CDR3 in DNA: TGTGCCTGGAGATTCGAGGCGAGAGGCTACACCTTC.

This clonotype was counted many times. The CDR3 DNA sequence: TGTGCCAGCAGTGAATGGGCCAGAAGCTATGGCTACACCTTC. The encoded protein is CASSEWARSYGYTF. The V call is TRBV25-1, the J call TRBJ1-2, with D uncertain. This CDR3 spans 14 amino acids. Germline CDR1 and CDR2: MGHDK and SYGVNS. The V end was cut by 1 base, the J end by 4 bases, with 10 bases between.

The CDR3 region has the DNA TGTGCCAGCAGCCCCTGGGGGGGAGGGTCGACCGCTAACTATGGCTACACCTTC. It is translated as CASSPWGGGSTANYGYTF. V gene TRBV25-1 combines with J gene TRBJ1-2, with a weak D call TRBD1 (5 bases). In germline, CDR1 is MGHDK, CDR2 SYGVNS. V gave up 6 bases and J gave up 0 bases, with 23 bases separating them. The length of the CDR3 is 18 residues.

V gene TRBV2 combines with J gene TRBJ2-5; possible D gene TRBD2, 5 bases. V lost 2 bases, J lost 2 bases, and 9 bases lay in between. Germline V gene data show CDR1 as SNHLY and CDR2 as FYNNEI. The CDR3 covers 14 residues. The CDR3 loop reads CASSELSGQETQYF. The CDR3 DNA reads TGTGCCAGCAGTGAACTGAGCGGACAAGAGACCCAGTACTTC.

This clonotype has just one count. In DNA form, the CDR3 reads TGTGCCACCAGCAGAGATCCCGGAAGCAATCAGCCCCAGCATTTT. Protein: CATSRDPGSNQPQHF. This chain joins TRBV15 and TRBJ1-5; D gene uncertain. The V end was cut by 0 bases, the J end by 1 base, with 7 bases between. The CDR3 has 15 amino acids. Germline V CDR1 and CDR2: LNHNV, YYDKDF (reference sequence).

This clonotype was detected a few times. The CDR3 region is CASSATGVGYQPQHF. Written as DNA, the CDR3 is TGTGCCAGCAGTGCCACAGGGGTAGGTTATCAGCCCCAGCATTTT. The genes are TRBV2 and TRBJ1-5, with 7 positions matching TRBD1. After removal of 4 bases from V and 5 bases from J, the junction contained 8 bases not matched to a gene. CDR1 and CDR2 from the germline V gene are SNHLY and FYNNEI. This CDR3 is 15 amino acids long.

In its sample, this clonotype was seen a few times. J is TRBJ1-5 and V is TRBV20-1; perhaps TRBD1 as D (5 bases). Germline V gene sequence: CDR1 DFQATT, CDR2 SNEGSKA (reference sequence). Trimming removed 5 bases from V and 13 bases from J, with 6 bases in between. This CDR3 region has 8 residues. CDR3 nucleotide sequence: TGCAGTGCTGGGGGACAGCATTTT. Residues: CSAGGQHF.

This chain uses TRBV29-1 with TRBJ1-1; possibly TRBD1 for D (6 bases). V was pared by 4 bases and J by 5 bases, with 14 bases between. Germline V gene sequence: CDR1 SQVTM, CDR2 ANQGSEA. The CDR3 sequence is 13 residues long. CDR3 residues: CSVVEGGLTEAFF. CDR3 bases: TGCAGCGTTGTCGAAGGGGGGCTAACTGAAGCTTTCTTT.